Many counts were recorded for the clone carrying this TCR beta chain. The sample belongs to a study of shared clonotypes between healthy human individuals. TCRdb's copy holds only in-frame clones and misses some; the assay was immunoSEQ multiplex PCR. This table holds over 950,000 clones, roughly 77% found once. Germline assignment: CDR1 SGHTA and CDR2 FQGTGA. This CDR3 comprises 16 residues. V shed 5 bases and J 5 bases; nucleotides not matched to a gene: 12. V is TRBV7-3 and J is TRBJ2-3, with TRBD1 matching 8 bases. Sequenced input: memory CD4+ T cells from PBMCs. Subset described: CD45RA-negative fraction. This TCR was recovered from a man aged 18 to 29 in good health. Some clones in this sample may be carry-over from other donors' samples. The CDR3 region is CASSRRRAGGLDTQYF. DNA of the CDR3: TGTGCCAGCAGCCGCCGGAGGGCAGGGGGCTTAGATACGCAGTATTTT.